One and the same sample provided the 22 T cell receptor beta chains below, sequenced in a study of T cell repertoires in cytomegalovirus infection. TCRdb independently ran MiXCR on the reads; one entry per CDR3 protein. Counted here are approximately 200,000 distinct CDR3 sequences, roughly 27% occurring once; the ten biggest clones make up under 35%. Input material: PBMCs. The origin of the receptors is a human donor in good health (CMV status not recorded). Some clones in this sample may be carry-over from other donors' samples.

This clonotype was found a few times. The chain uses TRBV12-3 or TRBV12-4 and TRBJ2-3; TRBD1 matches at 7 bases. This CDR3 contains 18 residues. Trimming removed 2 bases from V and 0 bases from J; junction bases left unmatched: 11. CDR3 DNA sequence: TGTGCCAGCAGTTTAAATTCTGGGGACAGCTATAGCACAGATACGCAGTATTTT. It yields the protein CASSLNSGDSYSTDTQYF.

This clonotype has only a few counts. The rearrangement links TRBV10-3 to TRBJ2-7; 10 positions match TRBD1. Germline V lookup: CDR1 ENHRY, CDR2 SYGVKD. The CDR3 runs to 13 residues. V lost 5 bases and J lost 5; bases outside the gene matches: 3. The CDR3 DNA is TGTGCCATCAGTTGGGACAGGGGAAACGAGCAGTACTTC. Amino acid sequence: CAISWDRGNEQYF.

CDR3 nucleotides: TGTGCCAGCAGCTTCTTCAGACAGGGGGCCGCAGATACGCAGTATTTT. Translated, it gives CASSFFRQGAADTQYF. V and J are TRBV2 and TRBJ2-3; 10 positions agree with TRBD1. This CDR3 is built from 16 residues. Germline assignment: CDR1 SNHLY and CDR2 FYNNEI. Germline trimming cut 6 bases from V and 4 bases from J; bases unmatched to any gene: 10.

The chain employs TRBV29-1 and TRBJ2-5; perhaps TRBD1 as D (6 bases). Germline CDR1 and CDR2: SQVTM and ANQGSEA. V lost 3 bases and J 5 bases, leaving 10 bases between the germline ends. This CDR3 is built from 12 residues. This chain's CDR3 is CSVEGRGETQYF. CDR3 nucleotide sequence: TGCAGCGTTGAGGGCAGGGGTGAGACCCAGTACTTC.

The V gene is TRBV11-2, the J gene TRBJ2-7, with a tentative D call TRBD1 (5 bases). Trimming left V 5 bases short and J 6 bases short, with 17 bases between. Germline lookup yields CDR1 SGHAT and CDR2 FQNNGV. This CDR3 has 14 amino acids. CDR3 sequence: CASSRGHVGSEQYF. Here the CDR3 DNA reads TGTGCCAGCAGCCGAGGACACGTTGGCTCCGAGCAGTACTTC.

The V gene is TRBV28, the J gene TRBJ1-1; 8 bases agree with TRBD1. Germline CDR1 and CDR2: MDHEN and SYDVKM. V lost 4 bases to trimming and J lost 0 bases; unmatched junction nucleotides: 7. This CDR3 has 16 amino acids. CDR3 loop: CASSSQGAELNTEAFF. The CDR3 coding sequence is TGTGCCAGCAGTTCTCAGGGGGCCGAACTGAACACTGAAGCTTTCTTT. The variable domain in full, with the rest retrieved from reference TRBV28 and TRBJ1-1, is DVKVTQSSRYLVKRTGEKVFLECVQDMDHENMFWYRQDPGLGLRLIYFSYDVKMKEKGDIPEGYSVSREKKERFSLILESASTNQTSMYLCASSSQGAELNTEAFFGQGTRLTVV.

At least ten counts were recorded for this clonotype. The V call is TRBV7-8, the J call TRBJ2-5, with 8 bases that match TRBD2. The CDR3 has 15 amino acids. Germline assignment: CDR1 SGHVS and CDR2 FQNEAQ. The junction had 10 bases not matched to a gene; V was cut back by 5 bases and J by 5 bases. This chain's CDR3 is CASSPYRTSRETQYF. CDR3 DNA: TGTGCCAGCAGCCCTTACCGGACTAGCAGGGAGACCCAGTACTTC.

The V call is TRBV13, the J call TRBJ2-3; either TRBD1 or TRBD2 may fit D (5 bases each). CDR3 size: 16 residues. The germline V gene encodes CDR1 PRHDT and CDR2 FYEKMQ (reference sequence). Trimming shortened V by 6 bases and J by 4 bases, and 20 bases separated the two germline ends. The CDR3 region has the DNA TGTGCCAGCAGTCAACGGAGGCAATCGACAGCAGATACGCAGTATTTT. Residues: CASSQRRQSTADTQYF.

The chain recombines TRBV14 with TRBJ1-4; D gene ambiguous. Germline-derived CDR1 and CDR2 are SGHDN and FVKESK. The length of the CDR3 is 15 residues. V lost 0 bases to trimming and J lost 3 bases, with 8 bases between them. CDR3 region: CASSQDLGANEKLFF. The CDR3 nucleotides read TGTGCCAGCAGCCAAGATTTGGGTGCTAATGAAAAACTGTTTTTT.

The V gene is TRBV20-1, the J gene TRBJ1-2; 9 bases map to TRBD1. This CDR3 spans 13 amino acids. Trimming took 4 bases from V and 4 from J; bases not matched to a gene: 4. In germline, CDR1 is DFQATT, CDR2 SNEGSKA (reference sequence). The CDR3 DNA is TGCAGTGCTACGGACAGGGGTGGCTATGGCTACACCTTC. It yields the protein CSATDRGGYGYTF.

Ten or more counts support this clonotype. The J gene is TRBJ2-1, the V gene TRBV7-2, with D possibly matching TRBD2 (6 bases). V was cut by 5 bases and J by 12 bases, with 14 bases left in between. Germline CDR1 SGHTA, CDR2 FQGNSA. This CDR3 spans 12 amino acids. In DNA form, the CDR3 reads TGTGCCAGCAGCGGTCCGGGACTCAGGCAGTTCTTC. Translating gives CASSGPGLRQFF.

The chain carries TRBV7-2 and TRBJ1-2; TRBD1 is a possible D gene (5 bases). Looked up from germline, CDR1 is SGHTA and CDR2 is FQGNSA. Trimming shortened V by 0 bases and J by 1 base, and 9 bases separated the two germline ends. The CDR3 totals 15 residues. CDR3: CASSLAPGLNYGYTF. The CDR3 DNA is TGTGCCAGCAGCTTAGCCCCAGGGCTTAACTATGGCTACACCTTC.

This clonotype was detected a few times. The chain combines TRBV19 with TRBJ2-1; 8 positions match TRBD1. Germline CDR1 LNHDA, CDR2 SQIVND (reference sequence). After removal of 1 base from V and 9 bases from J, the junction contained 5 bases not matched to a gene. The CDR3 covers 14 residues. The CDR3 sequence is CASSIGTGYPEQFF. The CDR3 region has the DNA TGTGCCAGTAGTATAGGGACAGGGTACCCTGAGCAGTTCTTC. The whole variable domain, filled in from reference TRBV19 and TRBJ2-1, reads DGGITQSPKYLFRKEGQNVTLSCEQNLNHDAMYWYRQDPGQGLRLIYYSQIVNDFQKGDIAEGYSVSREKKESFPLTVTSAQKNPTAFYLCASSIGTGYPEQFFGPGTRLTVL.

The rearrangement uses TRBV20-1 and TRBJ2-5; D is uncertain. Per the germline V gene, CDR1 is DFQATT and CDR2 is SNEGSKA (reference sequence). Trimming stripped 0 bases from V and 4 bases from J, with 9 bases between. This CDR3 region has 13 residues. The CDR3 region has the DNA TGCAGTGCTAGAGAACCCGCGATAGAGACCCAGTACTTC. Protein: CSAREPAIETQYF.

This clonotype appeared a single time. This may come from a read error, since a much larger clone is one base off. V usage is TRBV6-1 and J usage is TRBJ2-7; D not resolved. The CDR3 is 11 amino acids. V lost 2 bases and J 5 bases, leaving 4 bases between the germline ends. From germline, CDR1 is MNHNS and CDR2 SASEGT. The CDR3 nucleotides read TGTGCCAGCAGTGAATGGAACGAGCAGTACTTC. This translates into CASSEWNEQYF.

The sample holds many counts of this clonotype. V is TRBV7-6 and J is TRBJ1-5; D is unresolved. The V end was cut by 8 bases, the J end by 0 bases, with 8 bases between. This CDR3 is built from 13 residues. CDR1 is SGHVS and CDR2 is FNYEAQ in the germline V gene. CDR3 in amino acids: CASAETSNQPQHF. CDR3 coding DNA: TGTGCCAGCGCGGAGACTAGCAATCAGCCCCAGCATTTT.

J is TRBJ1-1 and V is TRBV7-3; D not resolved. Per germline, CDR1 SGHTA and CDR2 FQGTGA. The CDR3 spans 13 residues. Trimming took 1 base from V and 9 from J, leaving 12 bases between them. The DNA of the CDR3 is TGTGCCAGCAGCTTAATAATGGGCAGTAAAGCTTTCTTT. This gives the protein CASSLIMGSKAFF. The whole variable domain, filled in from reference TRBV7-3 and TRBJ1-1, reads GAGVSQTPSNKVTEKGKYVELRCDPISGHTALYWYRQSLGQGPEFLIYFQGTGAADDSGLPNDRFFAVRPEGSVSTLKIQRTERGDSAVYLCASSLIMGSKAFFGQGTRLTVV.

In this sample, this clonotype turned up a few times. J is TRBJ1-1 and V is TRBV7-9; D remains ambiguous. Trimming took off 4 bases at V and 6 bases at J, with 18 bases between the two ends. CDR3 length: 15 residues. Looked up from germline, CDR1 is SEHNR and CDR2 is FQNEAQ (reference sequence). This CDR3 reads CASSSREGRVAEAFF. The CDR3 DNA is TGTGCCAGCAGCTCCCGGGAAGGGCGAGTCGCTGAAGCTTTCTTT.

There are a few counts of this clonotype. V is TRBV7-4 and J is TRBJ2-1; D unclear. Trimming shortened V by 5 bases and J by 9 bases, and 8 bases separated the two germline ends. Germline-derived CDR1 and CDR2 are SGHVT and SQSDAQ. The CDR3 extends over 11 amino acids. This CDR3 is CASSETGEQFF. DNA for the CDR3: TGTGCCAGCAGCGAGACTGGTGAGCAGTTCTTC.

This clonotype appeared many times. This chain uses TRBV4-1 with TRBJ2-5, with D unclear. CDR3 length equals 15 residues. The V end lost 0 bases, the J end lost 7 bases, and 15 bases lay between the germline ends. Germline values: CDR1 MGHRA, CDR2 YSYEKL. The CDR3 protein is CASSQDFQDYVTQYF. The CDR3 DNA reads TGCGCCAGCAGCCAAGATTTTCAGGATTACGTGACCCAGTACTTC.

CDR3 sequence (DNA): TGTGCCAGCAGTTACCCTGGGCGGGAAGATAGCACAGATACGCAGTATTTT. Its protein product is CASSYPGREDSTDTQYF. This chain uses TRBV6-2 or TRBV6-3 with TRBJ2-3; tentatively, D is TRBD2 (6 bases). V dropped 2 bases and J dropped 0 bases, with 15 bases sitting between them. CDR1 MNHEY and CDR2 SVGEGT come from the germline V gene. CDR3 size: 17 residues.

The gene calls are TRBV20-1 and TRBJ2-7; TRBD2 agrees at 8 bases. The CDR3 runs to 11 residues. Unmatched junction bases numbered 6, after V lost 3 bases and J lost 11 bases. Germline CDR1 is DFQATT and CDR2 is SNEGSKA (reference sequence). The CDR3 DNA follows: TGCAGTGCTAGTACTAGCGGAGGAGAGTACTTC. Amino acids: CSASTSGGEYF.